One T cell receptor (beta chain) is described in this entry. Antigen: not known. Gene names and germline refer to mouse. Read data end 1 residue before the CDR3 end; the end is taken from the germline J gene. The source of the sample is a study of tissue T cells after allogeneic stem cell transplantation. Study-wide results and caveats: TCR repertoires tracked anatomic similarity, regardless of disease or transplant status.

Time point noted: mouse harvest day 14 after allogeneic transplant. Tail vein injection delivered 10^7 T-cell-depleted bone marrow cells and 10^6 splenic CD5+ T cells. This mouse GVHD model was MHC-mismatched B6 to BALB/c, profiled day 7 or 14. Clones were sequenced by immunoSEQ multiplex PCR, and TCRdb holds only the in-frame ones, with some missing. Altogether fewer than 10,000 clones are present, approximately 34% being singletons, with the ten largest covering around 3%. V was trimmed by 3 bases and J by 1 base, leaving 6 bases between them. Germline V lookup: CDR1 SGHSA, CDR2 FRNQAP. The length of the CDR3 is 14 residues.

Sequenced input: skin. This receptor was obtained from a female BALB/c mouse given C57BL/6 T cells with graft-versus-host disease after an allogeneic hematopoietic cell transplant. This sequence joins TRBV16 and TRBJ1-4; D uncertain. CDR3 sequence: CASSLTTSNERLFF. The CDR3 bases that were read are TGTGCAAGCAGCTTGACAACTTCCAACGAAAGATTATTT. The full variable domain, its missing parts supplied by reference TRBV16 and TRBJ1-4, is NAGVIQTPRHKVTGKGQEATLWCEPISGHSAVFWYRQTIVQGLEFLTYFRNQAPIDDSGMPKERFSAQMPNQSHSTLKIQSTQPQDSAVYLCASSLTTSNERLFFGHGTKLSVL.